The 17 T cell receptor beta chains listed next were all sequenced from one sample in a study of blood T cell repertoires in COVID-19. TCRdb's table, derived via immunoSEQ multiplex PCR, lists solely in-frame clones and lacks some. Here the sample spans 250,000 or so clones, roughly 91% being singletons. Sequences were obtained from PBMCs or T cells enriched from blood (not recorded which). These receptors were collected from a man aged 40-49 years who had recovered from COVID-19.

The chain uses TRBV27 and TRBJ2-5; D may be TRBD1 (5 bases). The length of the CDR3 is 12 residues. V was clipped by 6 bases and J by 0 bases, with 5 bases between them. Germline CDR1 is MNHEY and CDR2 is SMNVEV (reference sequence). CDR3 loop: CASRTDQETQYF. The CDR3 bases are TGTGCCAGCAGGACAGACCAAGAGACCCAGTACTTC.

This clone has a single count. This chain connects TRBV18 to TRBJ2-1; possible D gene TRBD2, 6 bases. The CDR3 runs to 16 residues. Trimming took off 4 bases at V and 2 bases at J, with 15 bases between the two ends. Germline V gene sequence: CDR1 KGHSH, CDR2 LQKENI. In nucleotides, the CDR3 is TGTGCCAGCTCACTCTACCCGGGAGATCCCTACAATGAGCAGTTCTTC. Protein sequence: CASSLYPGDPYNEQFF.

The rearrangement joins TRBV29-1 to TRBJ2-1, with D maybe TRBD1 (5 bases). CDR1 and CDR2 (germline): SQVTM, ANQGSEA. The V and J ends lost 7 bases and 9 bases respectively, with 16 bases between them. The CDR3 runs to 12 residues. In DNA form, the CDR3 reads TGCAGCGACGAAACCCAGGGCCCTGAGCAGTTCTTC. Its protein is CSDETQGPEQFF.

The rearrangement joins TRBV5-5 to TRBJ2-6; 7 nucleotides match TRBD1. The CDR3 has 16 amino acids. V gave up 4 bases and J gave up 3 bases; unmatched junction bases: 7. Per the germline V gene, CDR1 is SGHKS and CDR2 is YYEKEE (reference sequence). The CDR3 DNA reads as TGTGCCAGCAGCCTAGTCAGGGGGAGTGGGGCCAACGTCCTGACTTTC. It is translated as CASSLVRGSGANVLTF.

The chain couples TRBV20-1 to TRBJ1-2, with D possibly TRBD1 on 6 matching bases. V lost 2 bases and J 6 bases, leaving 7 bases between the germline ends. CDR1 and CDR2 from the germline V gene are DFQATT and SNEGSKA (reference sequence). The CDR3 totals 11 residues. The CDR3 DNA is TGCAGTGCTAGAAGGGGGAATGGCTACACCTTC. This gives the protein CSARRGNGYTF.

As DNA, the CDR3 is TGTGCCAGCTCACCGGGAAGCGGGGGGGGTGAAGCTTTCTTT. It is translated as CASSPGSGGGEAFF. This chain uses TRBV18 with TRBJ1-1, with D maybe TRBD1 (5 bases). The germline V gene encodes CDR1 KGHSH and CDR2 LQKENI. CDR3 length equals 14 residues. With 3 bases removed from V and 7 bases from J, the gap between germline ends came to 15 bases.

The J gene is TRBJ1-2, the V gene TRBV4-3, with TRBD1 identical over 8 bases. V lost 4 bases, J lost 3 bases, and 7 bases stayed unmatched. The CDR3 has 15 amino acids. Germline CDR1 and CDR2: LGHNA and YSLEER. CDR3 nucleotides: TGCGCCAGCAGCCCAAGACAGGGGACAGACTATGGCTACACCTTC. Its translation is CASSPRQGTDYGYTF.

The chain is built from TRBV15 and TRBJ2-6; maybe TRBD1 (5 bases). Germline V lookup: CDR1 LNHNV, CDR2 YYDKDF (reference sequence). The CDR3 extends over 18 amino acids. With 0 bases removed from V and 0 bases from J, the gap between germline ends came to 12 bases. The CDR3 protein is CATSRDGAVYSGANVLTF. The CDR3 DNA reads TGTGCCACCAGCAGAGATGGGGCAGTCTACTCTGGGGCCAACGTCCTGACTTTC. The variable domain in full, completed from reference TRBV15 and TRBJ2-6, reads DAMVIQNPRYQVTQFGKPVTLSCSQTLNHNVMYWYQQKSSQAPKLLFHYYDKDFNNEADTPDNFQSRRPNTSFCFLDIRSPGLGDTAMYLCATSRDGAVYSGANVLTFGAGSRLTVL.

The chain is built from TRBV6-2 or TRBV6-3 and TRBJ1-5; D remains ambiguous. The CDR3 is made up of 14 amino acids. Germline V lookup: CDR1 MNHEY, CDR2 SVGEGT. The germline V and J ends were trimmed by 2 bases and 7 bases, with 12 bases remaining between them. CDR3 loop: CASSYERPGQPQHF. The CDR3, as DNA: TGTGCCAGCAGTTACGAGCGGCCGGGGCAGCCCCAGCATTTT.

J is TRBJ1-2 and V is TRBV5-4; TRBD1 is a possible D gene (5 bases). Trimming took 1 base from V and 0 from J, leaving 16 bases between them. This CDR3 is 17 amino acids long. Germline CDR1 and CDR2: SGHNT and YYREEE (reference sequence). The CDR3 reads CASSLPHRTATNYGYTF. The CDR3 bases are TGTGCCAGCAGCTTGCCTCACAGGACGGCGACTAACTATGGCTACACCTTC.

This clone was picked up many times. This chain uses TRBV6-1 with TRBJ1-5; possibly TRBD1 for D (5 bases). The CDR3 totals 19 residues. V gave up 3 bases and J gave up 7 bases, with 28 bases separating them. In germline, CDR1 is MNHNS, CDR2 SASEGT. The DNA of the CDR3 is TGTGCCAGCAGTGAGCTCGCAGGAGGGGAGGGCCTTGGTTTGCAGCCCCAGCATTTT. It yields the protein CASSELAGGEGLGLQPQHF.

At least ten counts were recorded for this clone. This chain connects TRBV4-1 to TRBJ2-1, with 8 bases that match TRBD1. The CDR3 loop spans 17 amino acids. The germline V gene has CDR1 MGHRA and CDR2 YSYEKL. J was trimmed by 0 bases and V by 2 bases; bases with no gene match: 6. In DNA form, the CDR3 reads TGCGCCAGCAGCCAATTCACCGGGACAGGCTCCTACAATGAGCAGTTCTTC. It is translated as CASSQFTGTGSYNEQFF.

The V gene is TRBV4-1, the J gene TRBJ2-5; D is unresolved. V lost 2 bases and J 5 bases, leaving 9 bases between the germline ends. From germline, CDR1 is MGHRA and CDR2 YSYEKL. The CDR3 has 13 amino acids. CDR3 coding DNA: TGCGCCAGCAGCCAATATACTGTGGAGACCCAGTACTTC. Protein sequence: CASSQYTVETQYF.

The V gene is TRBV18, the J gene TRBJ1-1; D is unclear. Germline CDR1 KGHSH, CDR2 LQKENI. The CDR3 runs 16 residues. With 6 bases removed from V and 3 bases from J, the gap between germline ends came to 20 bases. CDR3 in amino acids: CASSPRSARGDTEAFF. In DNA form, the CDR3 reads TGTGCCAGCTCCCCGCGGTCAGCTCGGGGTGACACTGAAGCTTTCTTT. Full variable domain (outside the CDR3, taken from reference TRBV18 and TRBJ1-1): NAGVMQNPRHLVRRRGQEARLRCSPMKGHSHVYWYRQLPEEGLKFMVYLQKENIIDESGMPKERFSAEFPKEGPSILRIQQVVRGDSAAYFCASSPRSARGDTEAFFGQGTRLTVV.

The rearrangement links TRBV15 to TRBJ2-6, with 8 positions matching TRBD2. Trimming cost V 6 bases and J 0 bases; bases outside gene matches: 1. Per the germline V gene, CDR1 is LNHNV and CDR2 is YYDKDF (reference sequence). The CDR3 spans 15 residues. CDR3 bases: TGTGCCACCAGGGCGGGAGGCTCTGGGGCCAACGTCCTGACTTTC. As protein: CATRAGGSGANVLTF. Variable domain in full (rest from reference TRBV15 and TRBJ2-6): DAMVIQNPRYQVTQFGKPVTLSCSQTLNHNVMYWYQQKSSQAPKLLFHYYDKDFNNEADTPDNFQSRRPNTSFCFLDIRSPGLGDTAMYLCATRAGGSGANVLTFGAGSRLTVL.

The chain links TRBV7-9 to TRBJ1-1, with 7 bases identical to TRBD1. CDR1 and CDR2 (germline): SEHNR, FQNEAQ (reference sequence). This CDR3 region has 13 residues. The ends lost 8 bases at V and 1 base at J; junction bases unmatched: 4. The CDR3 region has the DNA TGTGCCAGCCGCGGGACAGAGAACACTGAAGCTTTCTTT. It yields the protein CASRGTENTEAFF.

V gene TRBV2 combines with J gene TRBJ2-5; 9 bases match TRBD1. This CDR3 is 17 amino acids long. Germline CDR1 is SNHLY and CDR2 is FYNNEI. V lost 4 bases, J lost 5 bases, and 14 bases stayed unmatched. Here the CDR3 DNA reads TGTGCCAGCAGTGTCATCACAGGGGGCGGTTTGACGGAGACCCAGTACTTC. Its translation: CASSVITGGGLTETQYF.